This T cell receptor (beta chain) emerged from a study of Ad26.COV2.S vaccination and SARS-CoV-2 variants (dated by TCRdb to the early 2020s). About the study as a whole: TCRbeta repertoire sequencing was used to assess the specificity and breadth of SARS-CoV-2-reactive T cell receptors after Ad26.COV2.S vaccination. The TCR-sequenced set comprised approximately 32 samples: roughly 19 Ad26.COV2.S vaccine recipients, 5 placebo recipients and 8 SARS-CoV-2 convalescent individuals. The paper's findings and limits, for the study overall: After vaccination, spike-specific CD8+ and CD4+ T cell responses were reported to show substantial breadth. The authors noted that the TCR breadth and depth analyses may have underestimated total T cell responses. Vaccine and placebo recipients had comparable non-spike TCR breadth, which fits with the vaccine containing only spike. Higher spike-specific TCR breadth was observed in Ad26.COV2.S recipients than in placebo recipients (P = 0.0014).

The immunoSEQ Assay was used to sequence TCRbeta CDR3 regions. After extraction, genomic DNA underwent amplification by bias-controlled multiplex PCR, followed by high-throughput sequencing. Per the source publication's procedure: Collapsing and filtering of sequences were performed to quantify the absolute abundance of each unique TCRbeta CDR3 region. T cell fraction was estimated by normalizing TCRbeta template counts to usable DNA, which was measured by amplifying reference genes present in all nucleated cells. Repertoire TCRs were annotated as SARS-CoV-2-specific when V gene, CDR3 amino acid sequence and J gene were exactly matched to a known reactive TCR set. The reference SARS-CoV-2 TCR set was obtained from MIRA and was filtered for enrichment in COVID-19-positive ImmuneCODE repertoires, whereby public or cross-reactive TCRs were removed. Using the MIRA antigens, annotated TCRs were further analysed by specific ORF or by position within an ORF. Depth was the summed frequency of annotated unique rearrangements, while breadth was defined as annotated unique rearrangements over total unique productive rearrangements. Group comparisons of TCR breadth used two-sided Wilcoxon rank-sum tests. TCRdb holds this immuneACCESS table with in-frame rearrangements only. Some clones are missing; in checked studies, unresolved V genes explain under half, and the rest has no known cause. Clone size and V and J calls were adopted from that table, with D and trimming inferred from the DNA. This sample has roughly 100,000 clones in its table, and roughly 75% of those were observed once. Around 15% of the sample is in the top ten clones.

This specimen's time point label, interpreted: individuals recovered from natural SARS-CoV-2 infection. Details on this clone: The antigen it recognizes is unknown. It has no much larger one-base neighbor in the sample; base qualities were not kept.

V is cut by 5 bases and J by 4 bases, and the space between the germline ends is 18 bases. From the cysteine through the phenylalanine, the CDR3 covers 16 amino acids. The kept DNA is CDR3 alone, 48 bases in frame from the first base. Sequences SGHTA (CDR1) and FQGNSA (CDR2) are obtained from the germline V gene. The chain employs TRBV7-2 and TRBJ2-1; 5 matching bases give a weak D call of TRBD2. Sequenced material: peripheral blood, taken after recovery from COVID-19. The TCR comes from a human donor who had recovered from COVID-19. Here is the DNA: TGTGCCAGCAGCGAAGGCCCGGGAACGGCTTACAATGAGCAGTTCTTC. It translates as CASSEGPGTAYNEQFF.